A single sample is the source of the 28 T cell receptor beta chains below, sequenced in a study of CD8+CD57+ T cells in acquired aplastic anemia. TCR beta VDJ combinations and CDR3 sequences were profiled from genomic DNA. In TCRdb, the reads were re-called with MiXCR into one record per CDR3 protein. The sample consists of some 82,000 distinct CDR3 sequences, about half of them appearing once. Sequenced material: sorted CD4+, CD8+, or CD8+CD57+ T cells (not recorded which) from PBMCs. Receptors were obtained from a human donor in good health, serving as a control.

At least ten counts were recorded for this clonotype. The chain is built from TRBV5-5 and TRBJ1-2; 7 positions agree with TRBD1. Unmatched junction bases numbered 9, after V lost 2 bases and J lost 5 bases. This CDR3 is built from 15 residues. Germline V gene lookup returns CDR1 SGHKS and CDR2 YYEKEE (reference sequence). The CDR3 here is CASSFRQGPAYGYTF. CDR3 nucleotide sequence: TGTGCCAGCAGCTTTAGACAGGGTCCGGCGTATGGCTACACCTTC.

In its sample, this clonotype was seen once. This chain connects TRBV5-1 to TRBJ2-7; D ambiguous. Between the trimmed V and J ends, which lost 0 bases and 4 bases, there was a span of 11 bases. The CDR3 has 14 amino acids. Germline assignment: CDR1 SGHRS and CDR2 YFSETQ. The CDR3, as DNA: TGCGCCAGCAGCTTGGGGGTCATACTTTACGAGCAGTACTTC. It specifies CASSLGVILYEQYF.

The V call is TRBV27, the J call TRBJ2-1; D is possibly TRBD1 (5 bases). V was shortened by 2 bases and J by 2 bases, with 7 bases between the two germline ends. Germline V gene lookup returns CDR1 MNHEY and CDR2 SMNVEV (reference sequence). This CDR3 has 14 amino acids. The CDR3 DNA sequence: TGTGCCAGCAGTTTAGCCAGGGCCTACAATGAGCAGTTCTTC. This gives the protein CASSLARAYNEQFF.

J is TRBJ2-7 and V is TRBV28, with 9 positions matching TRBD1. The CDR3 is 13 residues long. Germline V gives CDR1 MDHEN, CDR2 SYDVKM. Trimming removed 6 bases from V and 3 bases from J; junction bases left unmatched: 3. CDR3 sequence reads: CASRTTGGYEQYF. DNA for the CDR3: TGTGCCAGCAGGACGACAGGGGGCTACGAGCAGTACTTC.

The chain recombines TRBV3-1 with TRBJ1-2; D unclear. Looked up from germline, CDR1 is LGHDT and CDR2 is YNNKEL (reference sequence). The CDR3 totals 14 residues. Trimming took off 2 bases at V and 2 bases at J, with 9 bases between the two ends. The DNA for the CDR3 is TGTGCCAGCAGCCAATGGGTCCAGAACTATGGCTACACCTTC. Residues: CASSQWVQNYGYTF.

This chain uses TRBV10-2 with TRBJ1-3; D ambiguous. Germline V gene lookup returns CDR1 WSHSY and CDR2 SAAADI. This CDR3 has 16 amino acids. Trimming stripped 2 bases from V and 2 bases from J, with 13 bases between. CDR3 nucleotide sequence: TGCGCCAGCAGTGAGAGGCACACTGGGACTGGAAACACCATATATTTT. Its protein is CASSERHTGTGNTIYF.

This clonotype was counted ten times or more. The J gene is TRBJ1-1, the V gene TRBV2; possibly TRBD1 for D (5 bases). Germline values: CDR1 SNHLY, CDR2 FYNNEI. The CDR3 runs to 11 residues. Trimming cost V 5 bases and J 7 bases, with 8 bases left between them. CDR3 protein: CASSRTFEAFF. CDR3 nucleotide sequence: TGTGCCAGCAGTCGGACATTTGAAGCTTTCTTT.

This clonotype was picked up many times. The V and J genes are TRBV7-9 and TRBJ2-7; 8 nucleotides agree with TRBD2. V shed 1 base and J 6 bases; nucleotides not matched to a gene: 5. CDR3 size: 14 residues. Germline lookup yields CDR1 SEHNR and CDR2 FQNEAQ (reference sequence). CDR3 in DNA: TGTGCCAGCAGCTTAGACGGGAGGGCCTTCGAGCAGTACTTC. It specifies CASSLDGRAFEQYF. Full variable domain (outside the CDR3, taken from reference TRBV7-9 and TRBJ2-7): DTGVSQNPRHKITKRGQNVTFRCDPISEHNRLYWYRQTLGQGPEFLTYFQNEAQLEKSRLLSDRFSAERPKGSFSTLEIQRTEQGDSAMYLCASSLDGRAFEQYFGPGTRLTVT.

The genes are TRBV4-1 and TRBJ1-1; 9 nucleotides match TRBD1. The V gene end was trimmed by 0 bases and the J gene end by 4 bases; junction bases not matched to a gene: 12. Germline V lookup: CDR1 MGHRA, CDR2 YSYEKL. The CDR3 spans 18 residues. CDR3 DNA: TGCGCCAGCAGCCAAGATCTAGTAGGACAGGGGATGCGCACTGAAGCTTTCTTT. Its protein is CASSQDLVGQGMRTEAFF.

The rearrangement joins TRBV28 to TRBJ2-7, with 7 bases identical to TRBD2. Germline trimming cut 5 bases from V and 4 bases from J; bases unmatched to any gene: 8. In germline, CDR1 is MDHEN, CDR2 SYDVKM. This CDR3 is 14 amino acids long. CDR3: CASSIGGSWYEQYF. In nucleotides, the CDR3 is TGTGCCAGCAGTATTGGCGGGAGTTGGTACGAGCAGTACTTC.

The chain carries TRBV7-3 and TRBJ1-4; no reliable D call. Germline loops: CDR1 SGHTA, CDR2 FQGTGA. Trimming left V 5 bases short and J 11 bases short, with 15 bases between. This CDR3 has 13 residues. The CDR3 DNA follows: TGTGCCAGCAGCCCTCGTTGGAGGGCTAAACTGTTTTTT. This sequence encodes CASSPRWRAKLFF. Full variable domain (remainder filled in from reference TRBV7-3 and TRBJ1-4): GAGVSQTPSNKVTEKGKYVELRCDPISGHTALYWYRQSLGQGPEFLIYFQGTGAADDSGLPNDRFFAVRPEGSVSTLKIQRTERGDSAVYLCASSPRWRAKLFFGSGTQLSVL.

This clonotype was detected only a few times. The chain is built from TRBV5-1 and TRBJ2-1; D not certain. The germline CDR1 and CDR2 sequences are SGHRS and YFSETQ. This CDR3 has 15 amino acids. V was trimmed by 0 bases and J by 4 bases, leaving 11 bases between them. CDR3 amino acids: CASSLEGSEYNEQFF. CDR3 coding DNA: TGCGCCAGCAGCTTGGAGGGCAGTGAATACAATGAGCAGTTCTTC.

This clonotype showed up many times. J is TRBJ1-1 and V is TRBV3-1; the D is unclear. The CDR3 extends over 11 amino acids. From germline, CDR1 is LGHDT and CDR2 YNNKEL (reference sequence). Deletions cut 5 bases from V and 6 bases from J, with 7 bases between. In nucleotides, the CDR3 is TGTGCCAGCAGCTCCTGGGCTGAAGCTTTCTTT. This encodes CASSSWAEAFF.

The chain links TRBV12-3 or TRBV12-4 to TRBJ2-1; D is uncertain. V lost 2 bases, J lost 0 bases, and 11 bases lay in between. The CDR3 has 16 residues. This CDR3 reads CASSLNTPSSYNEQFF. CDR3 DNA sequence: TGTGCCAGCAGTTTAAACACACCGAGCTCCTACAATGAGCAGTTCTTC.

The V and J genes are TRBV29-1 and TRBJ2-3, with 7 nucleotides matching TRBD1. With 8 bases clipped from V and 1 base from J, the junction kept 9 bases outside the gene matches. The CDR3 is made up of 14 amino acids. Germline V gene data show CDR1 as SQVTM and CDR2 as ANQGSEA. In nucleotides, the CDR3 is TGCAGCACCCAGGACAGGCGGGGCACAGATACGCAGTATTTT. This codes for CSTQDRRGTDTQYF.

The V call is TRBV30, the J call TRBJ2-7; 8 bases agree with TRBD1. The CDR3 spans 14 residues. V was pared by 2 bases and J by 0 bases, with 3 bases of the junction left unmatched. In germline, CDR1 is GTSNPN, CDR2 SVGIG (reference sequence). The CDR3 DNA sequence: TGTGCCTGGAGTCTCGGGACAGGCTCCTACGAGCAGTACTTC. Its translation is CAWSLGTGSYEQYF.

The chain recombines TRBV7-2 with TRBJ1-3; D call uncertain. Germline assignment: CDR1 SGHTA and CDR2 FQGNSA. The CDR3 loop spans 13 amino acids. Trimming removed 7 bases from V and 0 bases from J, with 7 bases in between. DNA of the CDR3: TGTGCCAGCACCGACCCCTCTGGAAACACCATATATTTT. Protein: CASTDPSGNTIYF.

The chain combines TRBV25-1 with TRBJ2-7; 7 bases map to TRBD2. The length of the CDR3 is 14 residues. The J segment lost 3 bases and the V segment lost 10 bases, leaving 12 bases of the junction unmatched. The germline V gene encodes CDR1 MGHDK and CDR2 SYGVNS. The CDR3: CAIGYGRELYEQYF. CDR3 nucleotides: TGTGCCATTGGCTACGGGCGGGAGCTCTACGAGCAGTACTTC.

The genes are TRBV10-1 and TRBJ1-1; TRBD1 matches 7 bases. Germline V gene sequence: CDR1 WNHNN, CDR2 SYGVQD (reference sequence). The CDR3 contains 13 residues. Trimming removed 6 bases from V and 6 bases from J; junction bases left unmatched: 7. The CDR3 region is CASSSTGAAEAFF. The CDR3 nucleotides read TGCGCCAGCAGCTCAACAGGGGCCGCTGAAGCTTTCTTT.

The chain has TRBV15 and TRBJ2-7; TRBD1 matches 8 bases. CDR1 is LNHNV and CDR2 is YYDKDF in the germline V gene (reference sequence). The junction had 4 bases not matched to a gene; V was cut back by 3 bases and J by 9 bases. There are 12 residues in the CDR3. CDR3 nucleotides: TGTGCCACCAGCAGCGGACAGGGTGGGCAGTACTTC. Its protein is CATSSGQGGQYF. The variable domain in full, completed from reference TRBV15 and TRBJ2-7, reads DAMVIQNPRYQVTQFGKPVTLSCSQTLNHNVMYWYQQKSSQAPKLLFHYYDKDFNNEADTPDNFQSRRPNTSFCFLDIRSPGLGDTAMYLCATSSGQGGQYFGPGTRLTVT.

The V and J genes are TRBV2 and TRBJ1-1, with a tentative D call TRBD1 (5 bases). The V end was cut by 4 bases, the J end by 4 bases, with 7 bases between. The CDR3 contains 12 residues. Germline CDR1 and CDR2: SNHLY and FYNNEI. The CDR3 sequence: CASSGGCTEAFF. For the CDR3, the DNA is TGTGCCAGCAGTGGGGGGTGCACTGAAGCTTTCTTT.

The chain employs TRBV6-1 and TRBJ1-5; D possibly corresponds to TRBD1 (6 bases). V lost 6 bases and J 0 bases, leaving 15 bases between the germline ends. CDR1 is MNHNS, CDR2 SASEGT, per germline. This CDR3 has 16 residues. The CDR3 here is CASSRGRGYSNQPQHF. CDR3 DNA: TGTGCCAGCAGCCGGGGGCGGGGGTATAGCAATCAGCCCCAGCATTTT.

This clonotype has ten or more counts. The chain combines TRBV20-1 with TRBJ1-1, with a possible D match to TRBD1 (6 bases). Germline-derived CDR1 and CDR2 are DFQATT and SNEGSKA (reference sequence). CDR3 size: 13 residues. V was cut by 6 bases and J by 1 base, with 12 bases left in between. The CDR3 coding sequence is TGCAGTGCCACCGGGACAACGAACACTGAAGCTTTCTTT. This translates into CSATGTTNTEAFF.

The chain combines TRBV19 with TRBJ2-3; D not certain. CDR3 size: 14 residues. Per germline, CDR1 LNHDA and CDR2 SQIVND (reference sequence). Trimming removed 3 bases at V and 2 bases at J, with 9 bases between. This chain's CDR3 is CASSMQSATDTQYF. The CDR3 DNA sequence: TGTGCCAGTAGTATGCAGAGCGCCACAGATACGCAGTATTTT.

This clonotype showed up just a few times. The rearrangement joins TRBV29-1 to TRBJ2-7; no clear D. V was clipped by 4 bases and J by 3 bases, with 7 bases between them. This CDR3 region has 11 residues. Per germline, CDR1 SQVTM and CDR2 ANQGSEA. The CDR3 loop reads CSVGHNYEQYF. The CDR3 DNA follows: TGCAGCGTTGGGCACAACTACGAGCAGTACTTC.

This clonotype was detected only a few times. This chain connects TRBV6-5 to TRBJ1-1; no clear D. Trimming cost V 2 bases and J 6 bases, with 7 bases left between them. This CDR3 is 12 amino acids long. Germline V CDR1 and CDR2: MNHEY, SVGAGI. CDR3 coding DNA: TGTGCCAGCAGTTACGGATCGTCTGAAGCTTTCTTT. Translating it yields CASSYGSSEAFF.

Written as DNA, the CDR3 is TGCAGCGTTGCAAGGGGTGGAGGTTATGGCTACACCTTC. It codes for CSVARGGGYGYTF. This chain joins TRBV29-1 and TRBJ1-2, with D perhaps matching TRBD1 (5 bases). The CDR3 runs to 13 residues. V was pared by 4 bases and J by 5 bases, with 14 bases between. The germline gives CDR1 SQVTM, CDR2 ANQGSEA.

V is TRBV20-1 and J is TRBJ1-2; D is possibly TRBD1 (5 bases). Per the germline V gene, CDR1 is DFQATT and CDR2 is SNEGSKA (reference sequence). CDR3 length: 13 residues. Trimming took 1 base from V and 2 from J, leaving 8 bases between them. The CDR3 nucleotides are TGCAGTGCTAGAGGCAGGGAAAACTATGGCTACACCTTC. The encoded protein is CSARGRENYGYTF.